What follows is one TCR beta chain and its context. These data belong to a study of blood T cells in healthy people across ages. V gave up 5 bases and J gave up 4 bases, with 11 bases separating them. The CDR3 contains 14 residues. The use of a sample-barcoded 5' primer and a J-beta primer mix characterized a second PCR of about 6 to 12 cycles. TCRdb re-analysed the 5' RACE reads in MiXCR, keeping a single row per CDR3 protein. The table has about 830,000 distinct CDR3 sequences, approximately 67% seen once; the top ten hold about a quarter. The TCR was taken from a man aged 25-40 years in good health. The chain recombines TRBV12-3 or TRBV12-4 with TRBJ1-4; perhaps TRBD1 as D (5 bases). The sample consisted of blood. In DNA form, the CDR3 reads TGTGCCAGCAGTATACGAAGGGGTAATGAAAAACTGTTTTTT. This codes for CASSIRRGNEKLFF.